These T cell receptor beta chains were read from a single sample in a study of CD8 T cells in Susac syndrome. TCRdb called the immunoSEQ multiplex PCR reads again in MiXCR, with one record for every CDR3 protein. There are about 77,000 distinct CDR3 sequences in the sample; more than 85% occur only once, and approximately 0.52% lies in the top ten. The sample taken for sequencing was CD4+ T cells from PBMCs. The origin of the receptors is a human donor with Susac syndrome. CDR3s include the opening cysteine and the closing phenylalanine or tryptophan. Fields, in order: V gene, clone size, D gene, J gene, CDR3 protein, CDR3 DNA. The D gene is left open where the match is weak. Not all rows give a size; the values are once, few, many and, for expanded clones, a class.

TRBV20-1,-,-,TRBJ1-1,CSVPSRGNTEAFF,TGCAGTGTCCCGAGCAGGGGGAACACTGAAGCTTTCTTT
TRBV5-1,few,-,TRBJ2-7,CASSLAPSYEQYF,TGCGCCAGCAGCTTGGCTCCATCCTACGAGCAGTACTTC
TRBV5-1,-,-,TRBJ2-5,CASSFEPGRRETQYF,TGCGCCAGCAGCTTCGAGCCGGGAAGGCGAGAGACCCAGTACTTC
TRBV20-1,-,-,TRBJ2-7,CSAPKGSRDEQYF,TGCAGTGCTCCCAAAGGGTCTAGGGACGAGCAGTACTTC
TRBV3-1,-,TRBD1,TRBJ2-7,CASSPRTGESYEQYF,TGTGCCAGCAGCCCCCGGACAGGAGAATCGTACGAGCAGTACTTC
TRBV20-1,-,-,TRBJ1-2,CSARDTGGSGYTF,TGCAGTGCTAGAGACACAGGAGGGAGTGGCTACACCTTC
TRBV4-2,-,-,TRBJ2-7,CASSSRPLSWQYF,TGTGCCAGCAGCTCCCGTCCCCTCAGTTGGCAGTACTTC
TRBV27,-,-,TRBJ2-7,CASRNHDGGLQYF,TGTGCCAGCAGGAATCACGACGGTGGACTTCAGTACTTC
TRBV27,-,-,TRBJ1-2,CASGTGTNYGYTF,TGTGCCAGCGGCACCGGGACGAACTATGGCTACACCTTC
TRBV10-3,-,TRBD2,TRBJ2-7,CAISESAGRAEQYF,TGTGCCATCAGTGAGTCGGCAGGGAGGGCCGAGCAGTACTTC
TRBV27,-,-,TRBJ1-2,CASSPGRQANYGYTF,TGTGCCAGCAGCCCAGGAAGACAGGCTAACTATGGCTACACCTTC
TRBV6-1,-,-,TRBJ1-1,CASSPNPGIKENTEAFF,TGTGCCAGCAGTCCCAACCCCGGGATAAAAGAGAACACTGAAGCTTTCTTT
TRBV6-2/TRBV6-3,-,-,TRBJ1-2,CASMWTASNYGYTF,TGTGCCAGCATGTGGACGGCCTCTAACTATGGCTACACCTTC
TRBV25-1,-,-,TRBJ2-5,CASGVRASSQETQYF,TGTGCCAGCGGAGTTAGGGCTAGCAGCCAAGAGACCCAGTACTTC
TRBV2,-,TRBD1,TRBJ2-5,CASSEDRGNQETQYF,TGTGCCAGCAGTGAGGACAGGGGTAATCAAGAGACCCAGTACTTC
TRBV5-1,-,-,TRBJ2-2,CASSLGATGELFF,TGCGCCAGCAGCTTGGGGGCCACCGGGGAGCTGTTTTTT
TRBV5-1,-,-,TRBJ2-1,CASSPQGSSYNEQFF,TGCGCCAGCAGCCCCCAGGGGTCCTCCTACAATGAGCAGTTCTTC
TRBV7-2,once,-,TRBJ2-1,CASCLGNTYNEQFF,TGTGCCAGCTGCCTTGGGAACACCTACAATGAGCAGTTCTTC